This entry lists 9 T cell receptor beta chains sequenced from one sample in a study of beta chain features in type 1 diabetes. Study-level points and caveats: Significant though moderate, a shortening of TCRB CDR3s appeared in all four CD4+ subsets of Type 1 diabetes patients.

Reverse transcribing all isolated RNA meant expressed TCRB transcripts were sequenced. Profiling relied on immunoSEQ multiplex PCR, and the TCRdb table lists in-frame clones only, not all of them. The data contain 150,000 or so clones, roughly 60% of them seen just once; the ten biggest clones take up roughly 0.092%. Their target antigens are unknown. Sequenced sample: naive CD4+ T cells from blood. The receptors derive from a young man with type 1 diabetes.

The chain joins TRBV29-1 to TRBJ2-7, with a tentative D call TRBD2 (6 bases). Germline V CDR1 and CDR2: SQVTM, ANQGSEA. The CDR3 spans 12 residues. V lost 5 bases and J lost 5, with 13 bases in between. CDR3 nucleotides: TGCAGCGTTACCGGGGGATCGAACGAGCAGTACTTC. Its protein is CSVTGGSNEQYF.

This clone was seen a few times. The CDR3: CSAQGLGTEAFF. CDR3 nucleotides: TGCAGCGCACAGGGGCTCGGGACTGAAGCTTTCTTT. The chain joins TRBV29-1 to TRBJ1-1; 7 bases are a match to TRBD1. Per germline, CDR1 SQVTM and CDR2 ANQGSEA. The trim removed 7 bases at V and 5 bases at J, leaving 7 bases unmatched. The CDR3 contains 12 residues.

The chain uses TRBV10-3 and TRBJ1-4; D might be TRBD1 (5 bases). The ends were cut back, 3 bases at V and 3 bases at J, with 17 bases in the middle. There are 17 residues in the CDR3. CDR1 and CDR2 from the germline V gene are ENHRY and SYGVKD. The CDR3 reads CAISDLGPQLSNEKLFF. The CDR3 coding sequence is TGTGCCATCAGTGACTTGGGACCTCAGCTCTCTAATGAAAAACTGTTTTTT.

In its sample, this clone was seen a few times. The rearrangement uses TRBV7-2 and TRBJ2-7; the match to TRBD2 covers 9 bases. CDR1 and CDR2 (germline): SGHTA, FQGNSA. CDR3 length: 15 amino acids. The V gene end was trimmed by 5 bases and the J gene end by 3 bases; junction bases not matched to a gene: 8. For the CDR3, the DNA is TGTGCCAGCAGCCTCCCCGCAGCGGGGGGCTACGAGCAGTACTTC. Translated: CASSLPAAGGYEQYF.

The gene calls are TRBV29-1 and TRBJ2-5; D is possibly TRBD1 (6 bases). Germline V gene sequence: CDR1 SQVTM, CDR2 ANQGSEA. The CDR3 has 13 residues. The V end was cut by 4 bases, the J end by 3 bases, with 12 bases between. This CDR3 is CSVGGTPEETQYF. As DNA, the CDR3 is TGCAGCGTTGGTGGGACACCTGAAGAGACCCAGTACTTC.

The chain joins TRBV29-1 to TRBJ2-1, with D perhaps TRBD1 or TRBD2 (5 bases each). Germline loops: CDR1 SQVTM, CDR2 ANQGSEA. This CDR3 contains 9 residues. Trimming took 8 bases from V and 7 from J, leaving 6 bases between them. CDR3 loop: CSWGNEQFF. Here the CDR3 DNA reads TGCAGCTGGGGGAATGAGCAGTTCTTC.

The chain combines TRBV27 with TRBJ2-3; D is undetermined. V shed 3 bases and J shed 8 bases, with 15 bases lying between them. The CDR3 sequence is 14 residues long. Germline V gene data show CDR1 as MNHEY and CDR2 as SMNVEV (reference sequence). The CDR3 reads CASSFSSLAGTQYF. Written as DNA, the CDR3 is TGTGCCAGCAGTTTCTCTAGTCTTGCCGGTACGCAGTATTTT.

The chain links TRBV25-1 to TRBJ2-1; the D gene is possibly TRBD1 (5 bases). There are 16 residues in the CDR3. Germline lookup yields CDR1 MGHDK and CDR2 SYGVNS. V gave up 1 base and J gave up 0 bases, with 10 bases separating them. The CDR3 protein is CASSELDTSSYNEQFF. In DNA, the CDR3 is TGTGCCAGCAGTGAATTGGACACCAGCTCCTACAATGAGCAGTTCTTC.

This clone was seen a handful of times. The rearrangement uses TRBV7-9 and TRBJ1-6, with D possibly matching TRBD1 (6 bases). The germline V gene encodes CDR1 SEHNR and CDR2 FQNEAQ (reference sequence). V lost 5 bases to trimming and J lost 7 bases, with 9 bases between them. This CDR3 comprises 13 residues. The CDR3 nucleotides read TGTGCCAGCAGCGCAACAGGGAATTCACCCCTCCACTTT. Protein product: CASSATGNSPLHF.